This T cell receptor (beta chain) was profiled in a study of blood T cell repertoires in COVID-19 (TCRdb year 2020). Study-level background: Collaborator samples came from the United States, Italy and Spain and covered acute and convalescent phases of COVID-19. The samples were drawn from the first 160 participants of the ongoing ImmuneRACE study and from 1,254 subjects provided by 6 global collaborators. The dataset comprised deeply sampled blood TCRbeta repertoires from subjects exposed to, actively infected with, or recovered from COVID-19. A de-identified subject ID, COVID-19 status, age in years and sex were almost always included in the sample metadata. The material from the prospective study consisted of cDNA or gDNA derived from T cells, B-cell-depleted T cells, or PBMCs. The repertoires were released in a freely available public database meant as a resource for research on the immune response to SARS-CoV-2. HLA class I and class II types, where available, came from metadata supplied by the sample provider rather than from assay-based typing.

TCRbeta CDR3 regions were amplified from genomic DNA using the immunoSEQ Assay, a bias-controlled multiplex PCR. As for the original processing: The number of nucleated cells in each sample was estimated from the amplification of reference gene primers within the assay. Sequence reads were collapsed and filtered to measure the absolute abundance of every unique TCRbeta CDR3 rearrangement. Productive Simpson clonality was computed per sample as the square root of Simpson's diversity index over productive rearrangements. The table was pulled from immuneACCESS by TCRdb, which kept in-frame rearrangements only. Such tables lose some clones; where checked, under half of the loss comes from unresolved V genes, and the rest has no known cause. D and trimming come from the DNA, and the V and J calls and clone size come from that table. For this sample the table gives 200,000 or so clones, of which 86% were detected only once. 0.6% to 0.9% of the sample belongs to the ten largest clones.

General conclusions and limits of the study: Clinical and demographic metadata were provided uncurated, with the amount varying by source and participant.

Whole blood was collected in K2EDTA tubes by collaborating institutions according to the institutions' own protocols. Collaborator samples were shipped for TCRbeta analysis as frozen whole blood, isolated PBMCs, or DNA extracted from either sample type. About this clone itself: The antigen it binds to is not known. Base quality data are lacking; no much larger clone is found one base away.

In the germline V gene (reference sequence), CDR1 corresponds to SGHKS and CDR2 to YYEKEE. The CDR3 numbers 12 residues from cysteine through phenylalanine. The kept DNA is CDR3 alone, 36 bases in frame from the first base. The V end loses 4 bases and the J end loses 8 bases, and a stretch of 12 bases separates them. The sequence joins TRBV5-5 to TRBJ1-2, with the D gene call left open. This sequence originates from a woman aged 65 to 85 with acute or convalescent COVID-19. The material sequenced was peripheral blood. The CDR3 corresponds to CASSPSPRGYTF. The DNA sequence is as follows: TGTGCCAGCAGCCCCTCCCCGCGGGGCTACACCTTC. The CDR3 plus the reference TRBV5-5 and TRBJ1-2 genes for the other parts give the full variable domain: DAGVTQSPTHLIKTRGQQVTLRCSPISGHKSVSWYQQVLGQGPQFIFQYYEKEERGRGNFPDRFSARQFPNYSSELNVNALLLGDSALYLCASSPSPRGYTFGSGTRLTVV.